This entry lists 10 T cell receptor beta chains sequenced from one sample in a study of beta chain features in type 1 diabetes. Expressed TCRB transcripts were sequenced after all isolated RNA was converted to cDNA. The data were produced by immunoSEQ multiplex PCR, yet TCRdb's version contains in-frame clones alone and is incomplete. The sample has about 900,000 clones; about a sixth are singletons. Sequencing was done on a sample of naive CD4+ T cells from blood. The source is a woman between 18 and 29 years old in good health.

The chain employs TRBV19 and TRBJ2-5, with 14 bases aligning to TRBD2. CDR3 size: 17 residues. The germline gives CDR1 LNHDA, CDR2 SQIVND (reference sequence). The trim removed 3 bases at V and 5 bases at J, leaving 8 bases unmatched. This CDR3 is CASSIGTSGSLEETQYF. The CDR3 DNA follows: TGTGCCAGTAGTATCGGGACTAGCGGGAGTTTGGAGGAGACCCAGTACTTC.

The genes are TRBV5-1 and TRBJ2-7, with D possibly being TRBD2 (5 bases). The CDR3 is made up of 12 amino acids. Germline V CDR1 and CDR2: SGHRS, YFSETQ. V lost 0 bases and J 6 bases, leaving 7 bases between the germline ends. CDR3 DNA sequence: TGCGCCAGCAGCTTGGGCGGGTTCGAGCAGTACTTC. Protein sequence: CASSLGGFEQYF.

The chain couples TRBV28 to TRBJ2-7, with 8 bases that match TRBD2. This CDR3 is 14 amino acids long. The V gene's germline CDR1 is MDHEN and CDR2 SYDVKM. Trimming at V came to 3 bases and at J to 5 bases, leaving 6 bases not matched to a gene. CDR3 sequence (DNA): TGTGCCAGCAGTTTGACTAGCGACTATCACGAGCAGTACTTC. The encoded protein is CASSLTSDYHEQYF. The full variable domain, rest sourced from reference TRBV28 and TRBJ2-7, is DVKVTQSSRYLVKRTGEKVFLECVQDMDHENMFWYRQDPGLGLRLIYFSYDVKMKEKGDIPEGYSVSREKKERFSLILESASTNQTSMYLCASSLTSDYHEQYFGPGTRLTVT.

This clone turned up a few times. This chain connects TRBV5-1 to TRBJ1-5; 8 bases line up with TRBD1. This CDR3 is 15 amino acids long. The V gene end was trimmed by 4 bases and the J gene end by 3 bases; junction bases not matched to a gene: 6. From germline, CDR1 is SGHRS and CDR2 YFSETQ. DNA for the CDR3: TGCGCCAGCAGCCCGACAGGGGTTTACAATCAGCCCCAGCATTTT. Its translation is CASSPTGVYNQPQHF.

The chain joins TRBV25-1 to TRBJ2-7, with D possibly TRBD2 on 5 matching bases. This CDR3 is built from 14 residues. Trimming removed 6 bases at V and 3 bases at J, with 15 bases between. Per the germline V gene, CDR1 is MGHDK and CDR2 is SYGVNS. In DNA form, the CDR3 reads TGTGCCAGCAGCGCAAGACTGGGGAGCTACGAGCAGTACTTC. Translating it yields CASSARLGSYEQYF.

This clone was seen a few times. V is TRBV7-9 and J is TRBJ1-4; 7 nucleotides line up with TRBD1. This CDR3 has 13 amino acids. V lost 4 bases and J lost 5; bases outside the gene matches: 1. Germline V CDR1 and CDR2: SEHNR, FQNEAQ (reference sequence). The CDR3 coding sequence is TGTGCCAGCAGCTCGACAGGGAATGAAAAACTGTTTTTT. It codes for CASSSTGNEKLFF.

The chain uses TRBV15 and TRBJ1-2; 9 positions agree with TRBD1. The CDR3 spans 15 residues. Per the germline V gene, CDR1 is LNHNV and CDR2 is YYDKDF (reference sequence). Losses at the gene ends were 4 bases for V and 7 bases for J; bases not matched to a gene: 10. This chain's CDR3 is CATSTRGTGSSGYTF. The CDR3 region has the DNA TGTGCCACCAGCACCCGAGGGACAGGGTCGTCTGGCTACACCTTC.

This chain links TRBV5-1 with TRBJ2-1; tentatively, D is TRBD2 (5 bases). This CDR3 region has 14 residues. Trimming removed 0 bases from V and 7 bases from J, with 11 bases in between. Germline V CDR1 and CDR2: SGHRS, YFSETQ. Here the CDR3 reads CASSLERSENEQFF. The CDR3 bases are TGCGCCAGCAGCTTGGAGCGGTCCGAGAATGAGCAGTTCTTC.

This clone showed up just a few times. The chain links TRBV7-9 to TRBJ2-3; D not certain. The CDR3 is 13 amino acids. Trimming removed 5 bases at V and 0 bases at J, with 6 bases between. Germline values: CDR1 SEHNR, CDR2 FQNEAQ (reference sequence). CDR3 residues: CASSHQSTDTQYF. The CDR3 coding sequence is TGTGCCAGCAGCCACCAAAGCACAGATACGCAGTATTTT.

This clone was observed a handful of times. V and J are TRBV13 and TRBJ2-7; D gene uncertain. There are 15 residues in the CDR3. CDR1 is PRHDT, CDR2 FYEKMQ, per germline (reference sequence). With 2 bases removed from V and 0 bases from J, the gap between germline ends came to 11 bases. The CDR3 region is CASSLLDGSSYEQYF. The CDR3 DNA reads TGTGCCAGCAGCTTATTGGACGGAAGCTCCTACGAGCAGTACTTC.